This T cell receptor beta chain was retrieved from a study of T cell repertoires in cytomegalovirus infection (dated by TCRdb to the late 2010s). Background for the entire study: Because public TCR beta signatures pointed to carriage of CMV infection together with the matching HLA type, the HLA type of each donor mattered for the analysis. Study-wide findings and limitations: The ex vivo response was dominated by HLA-C-restricted CMV-specific TCR beta clonotypes, which also provided the single most frequent clonotype in two of eight donors. In both this cohort and an independent cohort of a few hundred donors, the cumulative frequency of public TCR beta family members distinguished carriers of CMV infection plus the relevant HLA type.

The run used an Illumina HiSeq 1500. TCRdb passed the public sequencing reads through fastp at Q25 and MiXCR, retaining productive beta sequences. For every CDR3 protein sequence, its rows merge into one entry that carries the most common genes and DNA. Across this sample there are fewer than 700,000 distinct CDR3 sequences, with approximately 24% seen only once. The ten most abundant clones make up 6.5% to 10% of the sample. From the cysteine up to the phenylalanine, the CDR3 has a length of 16 residues. Just CDR3 DNA is preserved here, 48 bases in frame from base 1. Trimming removed 3 bases from V and 3 bases from J, leaving 17 bases between the germline ends. Looking up the germline V gene yields CDR1 MGHRA and CDR2 YSYEKL. For this clonotype: Which antigen it targets is not known. Within one base of it there is no much larger clone, and no base qualities were kept.

The sample was CD8+ T cells from PBMCs. The chain joins TRBV4-1 to TRBJ1-1; TRBD1 is a weak D gene call, 5 bases matching. The clonotype comes from a human donor in good health (CMV status not recorded). Some clones in this sample may be carry-over from other donors' samples. The DNA reads TGCGCCAGCAGCCACCCTGGGGGAGCCCAATACACTGAAGCTTTCTTT. This gives the protein CASSHPGGAQYTEAFF.